The rows below give T cell receptor beta chains drawn from one sample of a study of T cell responses to AZD1222 COVID-19 vaccine. Only in-frame clones appear in the TCRdb table, and some are missing; sequencing was by immunoSEQ multiplex PCR. This table holds 99,000 or so clones, roughly 93% found once. The input for sequencing was peripheral blood, taken on day 0 of AZD1222 vaccination. Receptors originate from an adult in good health. Both conserved end residues are part of each CDR3. Each record gives: J gene, V gene, D gene, clone size, CDR3 protein, CDR3 DNA. The D gene is left open where the match is weak. The listing skips clone size in some rows; elsewhere it reads once, few, many or a size class.

>TRBJ2-3|TRBV3-1/TRBV3-2|NA|NA
CASSQVTGTQYF
TGTGCCAGCAGCCAGGTAACGGGTACGCAGTATTTT
>TRBJ1-2|TRBV28|NA|NA
CASSSPLIRVGSYGYTF
TGTGCCAGCAGTTCGCCATTGATCAGGGTGGGTAGCTATGGCTACACCTTC
>TRBJ1-2|TRBV2|TRBD1|NA
CASSELPGQGYGYTF
TGTGCCAGCAGTGAACTACCGGGACAGGGTTATGGCTACACCTTC
>TRBJ2-2|TRBV4-3|NA|NA
CASSRRTGTPNTGELFF
TGCGCCAGCAGCCGGAGAACCGGGACACCGAACACCGGGGAGCTGTTTTTT
>TRBJ1-4|TRBV2|NA|NA
CASSWATNEKLFF
TGTGCCAGCAGCTGGGCTACTAATGAAAAACTGTTTTTT
>TRBJ2-5|TRBV5-4|TRBD1|NA
CASSGTGGSSETQYF
TGTGCCAGCAGCGGGACAGGGGGCTCGTCAGAGACCCAGTACTTC
>TRBJ1-1|TRBV5-8|TRBD1|NA
CASTGTGNTEAFF
TGTGCCAGCACCGGGACAGGGAACACTGAAGCTTTCTTT
>TRBJ2-1|TRBV5-1|NA|NA
CASSFITGSDNEQFF
TGCGCCAGCAGCTTTATCACAGGGAGTGACAATGAGCAGTTCTTC
>TRBJ1-1|TRBV7-9|NA|once
CASSPLGETEAFF
TGTGCCAGCAGCCCCCTGGGGGAAACTGAAGCTTTCTTT
>TRBJ2-2|TRBV5-4|NA|NA
CASSFSAGELFF
TGTGCCAGCAGCTTTAGCGCCGGGGAGCTGTTTTTT
>TRBJ2-5|TRBV7-2|NA|once
CASSRGGGTQYF
TGTGCCAGCAGTCGAGGGGGTGGTACCCAGTACTTC
>TRBJ2-7|TRBV29-1|NA|NA
CSVGSGQRSYEQYF
TGCAGCGTTGGATCAGGGCAGCGTTCCTACGAGCAGTACTTC
>TRBJ2-5|TRBV25-1|TRBD1|few
CASSDQNRTGKETQYF
TGTGCCAGCAGCGACCAAAATAGGACAGGGAAAGAGACCCAGTACTTC
>TRBJ2-2|TRBV19|NA|NA
CASKWTSTNTGELFF
TGTGCCAGCAAATGGACTTCTACGAACACCGGGGAGCTGTTTTTT
>TRBJ2-6|TRBV5-1|TRBD1|once
CASSDRGGANVLTF
TGCGCCAGCAGCGACAGGGGTGGGGCCAACGTCCTGACTTTC
>TRBJ2-1|TRBV4-3|NA|NA
CASSQGRRSSYNEQFF
TGCGCCAGCAGCCAAGGGCGGCGGAGCTCCTACAATGAGCAGTTCTTC